Listed below are T cell receptor beta chains from one sample, sequenced in a study of cytomegalovirus exposure and HLA in healthy donors. Here immunoSEQ multiplex PCR was the method, and the copy in TCRdb shows in-frame clones only, minus some. The repertoire holds 120,000 or so clones, around 70% seen once, with 8.2% in the top ten. The specimen sequenced was PBMCs. These receptors were collected from a woman aged 40-49 years in good health and CMV-seropositive. Both conserved end residues are part of each CDR3. A D gene is named only where the DNA matches it firmly. Part of the rows lack a size; the others show once, few, many or a class for expanded clones.

cdr3_nt: TGTGCCAGCAGTCCTAGCGGGGGGGCAAATGAGCAGTTCTTC
cdr3_aa: CASSPSGGANEQFF
j_call: TRBJ2-1
d_call: TRBD2
clone_size: NA
v_call: TRBV25-1

cdr3_nt: TGTGCCAGCAGCTTAGTGGAGAATCAGCCCCAGCATTTT
cdr3_aa: CASSLVENQPQHF
j_call: TRBJ1-5
d_call: NA
clone_size: NA
v_call: TRBV7-2

cdr3_nt: TGTGCCAGCAGGGGGCGACAGGGGAACTATGGCTACACCTTC
cdr3_aa: CASRGRQGNYGYTF
j_call: TRBJ1-2
d_call: TRBD1
clone_size: NA
v_call: TRBV2

cdr3_nt: TGTGCCACCAGCAGAGGAGGGTCCCTCAATCAGCCCCAGCATTTT
cdr3_aa: CATSRGGSLNQPQHF
j_call: TRBJ1-5
d_call: NA
clone_size: once
v_call: TRBV15

cdr3_nt: TGTGCCAGCAGCACAGCTAGCGGTAGCACAGATACGCAGTATTTT
cdr3_aa: CASSTASGSTDTQYF
j_call: TRBJ2-3
d_call: TRBD2
clone_size: NA
v_call: TRBV5-6

cdr3_nt: TGCGCCTCACAGGAACCGAACACTGAAGCTTTCTTT
cdr3_aa: CASQEPNTEAFF
j_call: TRBJ1-1
d_call: NA
clone_size: few
v_call: TRBV5-1

cdr3_nt: TGTGCCAGCAGCTTAAGGCTAGCGGGGGTCGTAGAGACCCAGTACTTC
cdr3_aa: CASSLRLAGVVETQYF
j_call: TRBJ2-5
d_call: TRBD2
clone_size: NA
v_call: TRBV7-8

cdr3_nt: TGCGCCAGCAGCCAAACGGTGGTCCGGGGTGAAAAACTGTTTTTT
cdr3_aa: CASSQTVVRGEKLFF
j_call: TRBJ1-4
d_call: NA
clone_size: NA
v_call: TRBV4-3

cdr3_nt: TGTGCCAGCAGCCGCGGTTACACTGAAGCTTTCTTT
cdr3_aa: CASSRGYTEAFF
j_call: TRBJ1-1
d_call: NA
clone_size: NA
v_call: TRBV7-2

cdr3_nt: TGTGCCAGCAGTTCCACGTCGGGGCCCCTCCACTTT
cdr3_aa: CASSSTSGPLHF
j_call: TRBJ1-6
d_call: NA
clone_size: NA
v_call: TRBV27

cdr3_nt: TGTGCCAGCAGCTCCTACCGGGACACAGGAGAGACCCAGTACTTC
cdr3_aa: CASSSYRDTGETQYF
j_call: TRBJ2-5
d_call: NA
clone_size: few
v_call: TRBV7-3

cdr3_nt: TGTGCCAGCAGTCCGGACAGCCAAGAGACCCAGTACTTC
cdr3_aa: CASSPDSQETQYF
j_call: TRBJ2-5
d_call: NA
clone_size: NA
v_call: TRBV27

cdr3_nt: TGTGCCAGCAGTCCCGGGACAGGGGGCAACGAGCAGTACTTC
cdr3_aa: CASSPGTGGNEQYF
j_call: TRBJ2-7
d_call: TRBD1
clone_size: NA
v_call: TRBV7-3

cdr3_nt: TGTGCCAGCAGTGAAGCGAAGGGCGTTGAGGGCTACGAGCAGTACTTC
cdr3_aa: CASSEAKGVEGYEQYF
j_call: TRBJ2-7
d_call: NA
clone_size: few
v_call: TRBV6-1

cdr3_nt: TGCGCCAGCAGTGAGTCGACAGGGGGGATAGTCTATGGCTACACCTTC
cdr3_aa: CASSESTGGIVYGYTF
j_call: TRBJ1-2
d_call: TRBD1
clone_size: NA
v_call: TRBV10-1

cdr3_nt: TGTGCCAGCAGCTTAGCGGGGGGGGAAGAGACCCAGTACTTC
cdr3_aa: CASSLAGGEETQYF
j_call: TRBJ2-5
d_call: TRBD2
clone_size: few
v_call: TRBV7-3

cdr3_nt: TGCGCCAGCAGCTTGGACAGGGCTGAGATGGGCACTGAAGCTTTCTTT
cdr3_aa: CASSLDRAEMGTEAFF
j_call: TRBJ1-1
d_call: NA
clone_size: NA
v_call: TRBV5-1

cdr3_nt: TGCGCCAGCAGCCCCCTGACTAGCGGGGAAGAGACCCAGTACTTC
cdr3_aa: CASSPLTSGEETQYF
j_call: TRBJ2-5
d_call: TRBD2
clone_size: NA
v_call: TRBV4-1

cdr3_nt: TGCGCCAGCAGCCAAGGGACAGCCTTGTCTGGGGCCAACGTCCTGACTTTC
cdr3_aa: CASSQGTALSGANVLTF
j_call: TRBJ2-6
d_call: NA
clone_size: NA
v_call: TRBV4-1

cdr3_nt: TGTGCCAGCAGTTACACTAGCGGGCTTGAGCAGTTCTTC
cdr3_aa: CASSYTSGLEQFF
j_call: TRBJ2-1
d_call: TRBD2
clone_size: NA
v_call: TRBV6-5

cdr3_nt: TGTGCCAGCAGCGTAGGGGGCTTCAGCTACGAGCAGTACTTC
cdr3_aa: CASSVGGFSYEQYF
j_call: TRBJ2-7
d_call: NA
clone_size: NA
v_call: TRBV9

cdr3_nt: TGTGCCAGCAGCGCACCGGAGAACACCATATATTTT
cdr3_aa: CASSAPENTIYF
j_call: TRBJ1-3
d_call: NA
clone_size: NA
v_call: TRBV7-2

cdr3_nt: TGCGCCAGCAGCCTTGTTCAGGGGGCTGGGTACGAGCAGTACTTC
cdr3_aa: CASSLVQGAGYEQYF
j_call: TRBJ2-7
d_call: TRBD1
clone_size: NA
v_call: TRBV4-3

cdr3_nt: TGCGCCAGCAGCTTGGCGGGTGGTCTTGGCACCATATATTTT
cdr3_aa: CASSLAGGLGTIYF
j_call: TRBJ1-3
d_call: NA
clone_size: few
v_call: TRBV5-1

cdr3_nt: TGTGCCACCAGCAGATCGGGGACAGGGGACGAGCAGTACTTC
cdr3_aa: CATSRSGTGDEQYF
j_call: TRBJ2-7
d_call: TRBD1
clone_size: NA
v_call: TRBV15

cdr3_nt: TGCGCCAGCACCCTGGACAGAAACACTGAAGCTTTCTTT
cdr3_aa: CASTLDRNTEAFF
j_call: TRBJ1-1
d_call: NA
clone_size: few
v_call: TRBV4-3

cdr3_nt: TGCGCCAGCAGCCATGAGGCTACTTATGGCTACACCTTC
cdr3_aa: CASSHEATYGYTF
j_call: TRBJ1-2
d_call: NA
clone_size: NA
v_call: TRBV4-3

cdr3_nt: TGTGCCAGCAGTTTATCGCCATGGGCGGGACAGGGAGCGGGGACCCAGTACTTC
cdr3_aa: CASSLSPWAGQGAGTQYF
j_call: TRBJ2-5
d_call: TRBD1
clone_size: NA
v_call: TRBV27

cdr3_nt: TGTGCCAGCAGCGATGACAGGGGCTACGAGCAGTACTTC
cdr3_aa: CASSDDRGYEQYF
j_call: TRBJ2-7
d_call: TRBD1
clone_size: NA
v_call: TRBV9

cdr3_nt: TGTGCCAGCAGTGAAGATAGGGCAGGGGGCACCTATGGCTACACCTTC
cdr3_aa: CASSEDRAGGTYGYTF
j_call: TRBJ1-2
d_call: TRBD1
clone_size: medium-sized
v_call: TRBV2

cdr3_nt: TGTGCCAGCTCACCACGAACAGGGAACACTGAAGCTTTCTTT
cdr3_aa: CASSPRTGNTEAFF
j_call: TRBJ1-1
d_call: NA
clone_size: once
v_call: TRBV18

cdr3_nt: TGCGCCAGCAGCTTGGACGGGTCAGACACTGAAGCTTTCTTT
cdr3_aa: CASSLDGSDTEAFF
j_call: TRBJ1-1
d_call: NA
clone_size: once
v_call: TRBV5-1

cdr3_nt: TGTGCCAGCAGTGTGGACAGGCACAATGAGCAGTTCTTC
cdr3_aa: CASSVDRHNEQFF
j_call: TRBJ2-1
d_call: TRBD1
clone_size: NA
v_call: TRBV25-1

cdr3_nt: TGCAGTGCCCAGATGGAGACCCAGTACTTC
cdr3_aa: CSAQMETQYF
j_call: TRBJ2-5
d_call: NA
clone_size: NA
v_call: TRBV20-1

cdr3_nt: TGTGCCAGCAGCTTCCGAGGACAGAGCACAGATACGCAGTATTTT
cdr3_aa: CASSFRGQSTDTQYF
j_call: TRBJ2-3
d_call: NA
clone_size: NA
v_call: TRBV7-2

cdr3_nt: TGTGCCAGCAGCTTATCGGGGGGGGTGTCTGATACGCAGTATTTT
cdr3_aa: CASSLSGGVSDTQYF
j_call: TRBJ2-3
d_call: TRBD2
clone_size: NA
v_call: TRBV7-2

cdr3_nt: TGTGCCAGCACGGGGGTGGAGAAGAGCTCTGGAAACACCATATATTTT
cdr3_aa: CASTGVEKSSGNTIYF
j_call: TRBJ1-3
d_call: NA
clone_size: NA
v_call: TRBV2

cdr3_nt: TGTGCCAGCAGCTTAGCGGGAGGGTCTCGGGAGACCCAGTACTTC
cdr3_aa: CASSLAGGSRETQYF
j_call: TRBJ2-5
d_call: TRBD2
clone_size: once
v_call: TRBV7-7

cdr3_nt: TGTGCCGGGGGGGTTAGCGGAAGGACTCAAGAGACCCAGTACTTC
cdr3_aa: CAGGVSGRTQETQYF
j_call: TRBJ2-5
d_call: TRBD2
clone_size: NA
v_call: TRBV2

cdr3_nt: TGTGCCATCAGTGGTCAGGACAGGGGGGACTACGAGCAGTACTTC
cdr3_aa: CAISGQDRGDYEQYF
j_call: TRBJ2-7
d_call: TRBD1
clone_size: NA
v_call: TRBV10-3

cdr3_nt: TGTGCCAGCAGTTTTAACAGGGGCGGCTACACCTTC
cdr3_aa: CASSFNRGGYTF
j_call: TRBJ1-2
d_call: TRBD1
clone_size: NA
v_call: TRBV6-5

cdr3_nt: TGTGCCAGCAATCCTTTACTCCTTCATGGCTACACCTTC
cdr3_aa: CASNPLLLHGYTF
j_call: TRBJ1-2
d_call: NA
clone_size: NA
v_call: TRBV6-6

cdr3_nt: TGTGCCATCAGGACACTCACCGGGGAGCTGTTTTTT
cdr3_aa: CAIRTLTGELFF
j_call: TRBJ2-2
d_call: NA
clone_size: NA
v_call: TRBV10-3

cdr3_nt: TGTGCCAGCAGCGTCGTTGTCGAGTTTAGCACAGATACGCAGTATTTT
cdr3_aa: CASSVVVEFSTDTQYF
j_call: TRBJ2-3
d_call: NA
clone_size: few
v_call: TRBV5-6

cdr3_nt: TGTGCCAGCAGCACAAGGGGGACTAGCGGACACAATGAGCAGTTCTTC
cdr3_aa: CASSTRGTSGHNEQFF
j_call: TRBJ2-1
d_call: TRBD2
clone_size: NA
v_call: TRBV11-3

cdr3_nt: TGTGCCAGCAGGAGGACTAGCGGGGGCCGTACAGATACGCAGTATTTT
cdr3_aa: CASRRTSGGRTDTQYF
j_call: TRBJ2-3
d_call: TRBD2
clone_size: few
v_call: TRBV5-4

cdr3_nt: TGTGCCAGCAGCGTATTAGCCATCATGAACACTGAAGCTTTCTTT
cdr3_aa: CASSVLAIMNTEAFF
j_call: TRBJ1-1
d_call: NA
clone_size: NA
v_call: TRBV9

cdr3_nt: TGTGCCATCAGTGACCCCCCGCCCGGGACACAAACCCCCTACAGCACAGATACGCAGTATTTT
cdr3_aa: CAISDPPPGTQTPYSTDTQYF
j_call: TRBJ2-3
d_call: NA
clone_size: NA
v_call: TRBV10-3